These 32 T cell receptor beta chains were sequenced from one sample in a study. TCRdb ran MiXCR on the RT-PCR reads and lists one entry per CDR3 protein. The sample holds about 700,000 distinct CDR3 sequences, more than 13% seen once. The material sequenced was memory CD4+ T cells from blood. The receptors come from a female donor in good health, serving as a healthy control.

The CDR3 coding sequence is TGTGCCAGCAGCACGGGACCGAGCAATTCACCCCTCCACTTT. Residues: CASSTGPSNSPLHF. V gene TRBV9 combines with J gene TRBJ1-6; D is possibly TRBD1 (5 bases). V lost 4 bases to trimming and J lost 7 bases, with 12 bases between them. The CDR3 has 14 residues. The germline CDR1 and CDR2 sequences are SGDLS and YYNGEE.

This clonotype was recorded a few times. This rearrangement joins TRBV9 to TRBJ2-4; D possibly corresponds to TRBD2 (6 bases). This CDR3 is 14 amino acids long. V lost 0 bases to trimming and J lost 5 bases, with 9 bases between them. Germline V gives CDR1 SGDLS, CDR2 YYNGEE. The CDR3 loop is CASSVDTSQNIQYF. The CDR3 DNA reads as TGTGCCAGCAGCGTAGATACTAGCCAAAACATTCAGTACTTC.

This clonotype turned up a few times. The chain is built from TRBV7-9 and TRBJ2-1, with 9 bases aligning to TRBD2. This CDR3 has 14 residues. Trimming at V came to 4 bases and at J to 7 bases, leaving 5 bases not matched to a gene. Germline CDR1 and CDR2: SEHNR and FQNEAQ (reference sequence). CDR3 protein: CASSWGTSTNEQFF. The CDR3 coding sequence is TGTGCCAGCAGCTGGGGGACTAGCACAAATGAGCAGTTCTTC.

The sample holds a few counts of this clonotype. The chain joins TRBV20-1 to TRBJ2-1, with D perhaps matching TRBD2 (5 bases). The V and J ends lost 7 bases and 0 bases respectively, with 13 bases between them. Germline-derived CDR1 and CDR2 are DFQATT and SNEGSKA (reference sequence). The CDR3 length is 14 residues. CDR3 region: CSEAAASSYNEQFF. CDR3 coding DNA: TGCAGTGAAGCGGCGGCGAGCTCCTACAATGAGCAGTTCTTC.

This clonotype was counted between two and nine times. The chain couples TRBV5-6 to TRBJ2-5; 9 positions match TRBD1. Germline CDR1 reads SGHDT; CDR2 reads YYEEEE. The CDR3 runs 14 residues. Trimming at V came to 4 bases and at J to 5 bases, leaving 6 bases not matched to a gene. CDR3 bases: TGTGCCAGCAGCAAGACAGGGGGAGTCGAGACCCAGTACTTC. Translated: CASSKTGGVETQYF.

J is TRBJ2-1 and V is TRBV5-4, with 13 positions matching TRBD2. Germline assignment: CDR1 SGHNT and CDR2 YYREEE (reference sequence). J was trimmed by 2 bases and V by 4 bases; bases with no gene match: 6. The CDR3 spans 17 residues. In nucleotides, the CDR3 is TGTGCCAGCAGCCCCACGGGGACTAGCGGGACCTACAATGAGCAGTTCTTC. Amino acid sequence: CASSPTGTSGTYNEQFF. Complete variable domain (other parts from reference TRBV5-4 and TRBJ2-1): ETGVTQSPTHLIKTRGQQVTLRCSSQSGHNTVSWYQQALGQGPQFIFQYYREEENGRGNFPPRFSGLQFPNYSSELNVNALELDDSALYLCASSPTGTSGTYNEQFFGPGTRLTVL.

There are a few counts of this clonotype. CDR3 region: CSARDWGGADYGYTF. CDR3 nucleotide sequence: TGCAGTGCTAGAGATTGGGGGGGCGCGGACTATGGCTACACCTTC. The chain carries TRBV20-1 and TRBJ1-2, with D possibly matching TRBD1 (6 bases). Trimming took off 0 bases at V and 3 bases at J, with 14 bases between the two ends. Germline CDR1 DFQATT, CDR2 SNEGSKA (reference sequence). CDR3 size: 15 residues.

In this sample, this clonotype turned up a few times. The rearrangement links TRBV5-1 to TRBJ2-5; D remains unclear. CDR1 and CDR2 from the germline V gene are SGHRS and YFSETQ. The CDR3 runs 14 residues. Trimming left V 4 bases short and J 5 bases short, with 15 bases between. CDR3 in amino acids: CASSPDPIPETQYF. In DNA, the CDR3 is TGCGCCAGCAGCCCGGACCCCATCCCGGAGACCCAGTACTTC.

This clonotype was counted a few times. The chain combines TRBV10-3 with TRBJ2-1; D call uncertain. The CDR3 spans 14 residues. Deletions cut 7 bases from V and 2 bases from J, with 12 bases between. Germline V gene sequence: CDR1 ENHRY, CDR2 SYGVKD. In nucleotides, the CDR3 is TGTGCCATCAAAAGTATCACTCCCTACAATGAGCAGTTCTTC. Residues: CAIKSITPYNEQFF.

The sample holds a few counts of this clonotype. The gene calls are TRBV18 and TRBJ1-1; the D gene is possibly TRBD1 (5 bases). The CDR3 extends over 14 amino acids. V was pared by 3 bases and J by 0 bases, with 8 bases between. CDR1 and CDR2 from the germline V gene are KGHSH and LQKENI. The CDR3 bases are TGTGCCAGCTCACCCGACAGTCTGAACACTGAAGCTTTCTTT. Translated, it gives CASSPDSLNTEAFF.

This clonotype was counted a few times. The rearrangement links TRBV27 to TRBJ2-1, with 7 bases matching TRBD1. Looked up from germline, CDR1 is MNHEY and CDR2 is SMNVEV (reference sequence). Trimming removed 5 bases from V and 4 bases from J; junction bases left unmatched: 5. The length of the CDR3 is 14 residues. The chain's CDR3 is CASSPQGDYNEQFF. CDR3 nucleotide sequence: TGTGCCAGCAGTCCCCAGGGGGATTACAATGAGCAGTTCTTC.

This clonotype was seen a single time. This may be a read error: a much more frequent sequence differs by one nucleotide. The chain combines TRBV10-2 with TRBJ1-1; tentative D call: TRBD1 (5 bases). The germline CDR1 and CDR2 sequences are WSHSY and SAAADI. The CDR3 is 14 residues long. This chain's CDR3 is CSSSDPGLNTEAFF. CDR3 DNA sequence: TGCTCCAGCAGTGACCCGGGGCTGAACACTGAAGCTTTCTTT.

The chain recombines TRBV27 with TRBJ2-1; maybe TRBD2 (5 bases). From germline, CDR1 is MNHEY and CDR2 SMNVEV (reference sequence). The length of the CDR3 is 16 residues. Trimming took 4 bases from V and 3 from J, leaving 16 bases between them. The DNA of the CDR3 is TGTGCCAGCAGTTCTCCCTCACTAGTCCGCTACAATGAGCAGTTCTTC. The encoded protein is CASSSPSLVRYNEQFF.

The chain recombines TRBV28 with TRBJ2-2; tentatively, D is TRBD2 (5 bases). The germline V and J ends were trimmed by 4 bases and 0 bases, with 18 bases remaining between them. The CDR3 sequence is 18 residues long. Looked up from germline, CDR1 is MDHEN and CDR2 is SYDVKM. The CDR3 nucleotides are TGTGCCAGCAGTTCTAGCCACGGCAGAGATTCGAACACCGGGGAGCTGTTTTTT. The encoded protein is CASSSSHGRDSNTGELFF. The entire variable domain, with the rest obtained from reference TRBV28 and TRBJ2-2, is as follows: DVKVTQSSRYLVKRTGEKVFLECVQDMDHENMFWYRQDPGLGLRLIYFSYDVKMKEKGDIPEGYSVSREKKERFSLILESASTNQTSMYLCASSSSHGRDSNTGELFFGEGSRLTVL.

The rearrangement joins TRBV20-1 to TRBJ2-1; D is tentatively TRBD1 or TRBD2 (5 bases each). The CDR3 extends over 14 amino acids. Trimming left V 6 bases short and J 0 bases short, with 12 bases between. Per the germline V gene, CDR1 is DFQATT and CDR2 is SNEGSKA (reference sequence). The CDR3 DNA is TGCAGTGCAGAGAGGGGCAGCTCCTACAATGAGCAGTTCTTC. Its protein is CSAERGSSYNEQFF.

In DNA form, the CDR3 reads TGTGCCAGCAGTTTCTGGGGGACCAATGGGTACGAGCAGTACTTC. Amino acid sequence: CASSFWGTNGYEQYF. The chain recombines TRBV28 with TRBJ2-7; D might be TRBD1 or TRBD2, each matching 5 bases. Looked up from germline, CDR1 is MDHEN and CDR2 is SYDVKM. Trimming stripped 3 bases from V and 4 bases from J, with 16 bases between. The CDR3 sequence is 15 residues long.

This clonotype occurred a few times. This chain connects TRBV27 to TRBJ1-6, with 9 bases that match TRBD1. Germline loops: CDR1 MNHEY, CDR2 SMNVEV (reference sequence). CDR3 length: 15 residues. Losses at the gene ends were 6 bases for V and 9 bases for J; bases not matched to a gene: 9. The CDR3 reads CASSPGRTGASPLHF. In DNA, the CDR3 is TGTGCCAGCAGCCCAGGGAGGACAGGGGCTTCACCCCTCCACTTT.

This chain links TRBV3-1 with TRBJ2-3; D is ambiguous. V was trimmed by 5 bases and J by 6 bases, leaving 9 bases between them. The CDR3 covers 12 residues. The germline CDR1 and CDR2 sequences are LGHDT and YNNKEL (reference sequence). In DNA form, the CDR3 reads TGTGCCAGCAGCAACGTCGTGGATACGCAGTATTTT. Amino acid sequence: CASSNVVDTQYF.

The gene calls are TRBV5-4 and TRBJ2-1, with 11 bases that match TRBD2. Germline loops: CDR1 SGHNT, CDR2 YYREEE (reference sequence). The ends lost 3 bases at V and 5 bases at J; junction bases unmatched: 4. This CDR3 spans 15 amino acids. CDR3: CASSSPGLADNEQFF. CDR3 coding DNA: TGTGCCAGCAGCTCCCCGGGACTAGCGGACAATGAGCAGTTCTTC.

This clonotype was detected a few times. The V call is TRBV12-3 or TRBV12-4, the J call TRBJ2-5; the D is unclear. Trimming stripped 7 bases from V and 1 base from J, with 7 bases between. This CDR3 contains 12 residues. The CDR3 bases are TGTGCCAGCAAGAGAACCCAAGAGACCCAGTACTTC. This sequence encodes CASKRTQETQYF.

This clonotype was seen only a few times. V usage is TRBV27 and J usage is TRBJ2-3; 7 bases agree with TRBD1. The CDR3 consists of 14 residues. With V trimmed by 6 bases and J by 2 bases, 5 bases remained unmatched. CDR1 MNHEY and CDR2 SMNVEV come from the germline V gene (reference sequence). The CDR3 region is CASRSTGNTDTQYF. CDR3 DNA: TGTGCCAGCAGATCGACAGGGAACACAGATACGCAGTATTTT.

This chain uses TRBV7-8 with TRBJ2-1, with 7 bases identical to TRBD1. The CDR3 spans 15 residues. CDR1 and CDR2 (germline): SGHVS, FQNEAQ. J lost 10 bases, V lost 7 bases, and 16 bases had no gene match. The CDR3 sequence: CASTLKPRQGMEQFF. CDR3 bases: TGTGCCAGCACGCTCAAACCGAGACAGGGCATGGAGCAGTTCTTC.

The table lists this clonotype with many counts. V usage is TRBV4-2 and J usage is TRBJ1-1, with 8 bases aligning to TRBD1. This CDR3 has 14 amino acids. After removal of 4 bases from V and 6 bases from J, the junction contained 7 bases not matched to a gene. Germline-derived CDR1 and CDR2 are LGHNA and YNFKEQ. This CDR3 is CASSRPDRDAEAFF. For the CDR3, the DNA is TGTGCCAGCAGCCGCCCGGACAGGGACGCTGAAGCTTTCTTT.

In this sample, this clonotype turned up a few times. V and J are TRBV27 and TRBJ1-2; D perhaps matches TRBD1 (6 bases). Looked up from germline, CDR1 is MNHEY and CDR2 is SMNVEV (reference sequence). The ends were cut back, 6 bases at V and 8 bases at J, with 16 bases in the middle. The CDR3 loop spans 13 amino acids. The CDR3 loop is CASSPLGAGGYTF. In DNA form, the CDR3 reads TGTGCCAGCAGCCCCTTGGGGGCAGGGGGCTACACCTTC.

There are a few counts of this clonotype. CDR3 bases: TGCAGTGCTAAACCTAGCGGGGGGAGATTAGATACGCAGTATTTT. Amino acid sequence: CSAKPSGGRLDTQYF. V and J are TRBV20-1 and TRBJ2-3, with 11 bases matching TRBD2. Trimming cost V 4 bases and J 5 bases; bases outside gene matches: 8. CDR1 and CDR2 (germline): DFQATT, SNEGSKA (reference sequence). The CDR3 runs to 15 residues.

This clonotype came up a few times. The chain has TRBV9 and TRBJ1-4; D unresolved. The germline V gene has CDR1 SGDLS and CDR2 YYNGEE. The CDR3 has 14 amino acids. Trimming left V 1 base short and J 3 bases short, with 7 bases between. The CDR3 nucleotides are TGTGCCAGCAGCGTACAGCTTTCTAATGAAAAACTGTTTTTT. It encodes CASSVQLSNEKLFF.

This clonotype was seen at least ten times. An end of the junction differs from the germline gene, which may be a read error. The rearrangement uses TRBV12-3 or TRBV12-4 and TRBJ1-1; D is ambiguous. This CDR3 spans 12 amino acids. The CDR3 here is CASRLTAGNDLF. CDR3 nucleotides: TGTGCCAGCAGACTGACGGCGGGTAACGATCTCTTT.

CDR3 loop: CASSLDRLRAGANVLTF. CDR3 DNA: TGTGCCAGCAGCCTGGACAGGCTCAGGGCTGGGGCCAACGTCCTGACTTTC. The V and J genes are TRBV9 and TRBJ2-6; the match to TRBD1 covers 7 bases. V shed 4 bases, J shed 2 bases, and the junction held 9 bases outside the gene matches. The CDR3 runs 17 residues. CDR1 and CDR2 from the germline V gene are SGDLS and YYNGEE. Full variable domain (missing parts from reference TRBV9 and TRBJ2-6): DSGVTQTPKHLITATGQRVTLRCSPRSGDLSVYWYQQSLDQGLQFLIQYYNGEERAKGNILERFSAQQFPDLHSELNLSSLELGDSALYFCASSLDRLRAGANVLTFGAGSRLTVL.

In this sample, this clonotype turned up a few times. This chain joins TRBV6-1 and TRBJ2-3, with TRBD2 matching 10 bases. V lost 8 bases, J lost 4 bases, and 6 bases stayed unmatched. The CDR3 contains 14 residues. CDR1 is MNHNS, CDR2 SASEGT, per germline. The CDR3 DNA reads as TGTGCCAGCGAAAGAGCGGGAGGGGCAGATACGCAGTATTTT. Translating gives CASERAGGADTQYF.

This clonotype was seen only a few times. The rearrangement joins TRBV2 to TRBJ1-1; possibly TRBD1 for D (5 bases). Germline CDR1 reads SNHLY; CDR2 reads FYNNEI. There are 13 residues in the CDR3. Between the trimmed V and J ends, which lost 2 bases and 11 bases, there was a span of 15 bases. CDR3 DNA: TGTGCCAGCAGTGAAAACGGCCTGGGGGTTGCTTTCTTT. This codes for CASSENGLGVAFF.

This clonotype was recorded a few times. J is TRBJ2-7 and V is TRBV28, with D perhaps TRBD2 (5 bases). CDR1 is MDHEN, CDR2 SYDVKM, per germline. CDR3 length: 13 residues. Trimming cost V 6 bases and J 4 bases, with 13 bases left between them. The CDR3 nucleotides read TGTGCCAGCAGGACCGGGATTAAATACGAGCAGTACTTC. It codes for CASRTGIKYEQYF.

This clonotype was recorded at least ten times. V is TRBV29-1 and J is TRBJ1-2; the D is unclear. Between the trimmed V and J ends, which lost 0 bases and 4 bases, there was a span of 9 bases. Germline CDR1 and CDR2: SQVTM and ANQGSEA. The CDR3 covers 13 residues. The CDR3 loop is CSVEDPGFYGYTF. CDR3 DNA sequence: TGCAGCGTTGAAGATCCGGGATTCTATGGCTACACCTTC.